This passage covers 6 T cell receptor beta chains from one sample sequenced in a study of blood T cell repertoires in COVID-19. Using immunoSEQ multiplex PCR, the repertoire was profiled, and TCRdb retains in-frame clones only, with some absent. Of about 300,000 clones listed, roughly 80% were seen once; the top ten hold more than 1.4%. The sequenced sample was peripheral blood. All receptors derive from a human donor with COVID-19, enrolled during active disease. The donor label of this sample is uncertain.

The chain links TRBV4-1 to TRBJ2-3; D perhaps matches TRBD2 (5 bases). Germline V CDR1 and CDR2: MGHRA, YSYEKL. The CDR3 totals 17 residues. With 0 bases removed from V and 2 bases from J, the gap between germline ends came to 15 bases. This CDR3 reads CASSQESSVGATDTQYF. DNA for the CDR3: TGCGCCAGCAGCCAAGAAAGTAGCGTCGGTGCCACAGATACGCAGTATTTT.

This clone was detected a few times. The CDR3 coding sequence is TGTGCCAGCAGCCAGTTGTCCTACGAGCAGTACTTC. Its translation: CASSQLSYEQYF. The chain joins TRBV11-2 to TRBJ2-7; the D is unclear. The germline V and J ends were trimmed by 5 bases and 1 base, with 6 bases remaining between them. Germline CDR1 and CDR2: SGHAT and FQNNGV. The CDR3 loop spans 12 amino acids.

The V gene is TRBV10-3, the J gene TRBJ1-2; TRBD1 matches 7 bases. The junction had 3 bases not matched to a gene; V was cut back by 3 bases and J by 2 bases. In germline, CDR1 is ENHRY, CDR2 SYGVKD. This CDR3 region has 14 residues. For the CDR3, the DNA is TGTGCCATCAGTGACTGGGGACAGAACTATGGCTACACCTTC. As protein: CAISDWGQNYGYTF.

The chain couples TRBV28 to TRBJ2-3; 7 bases are shared with TRBD2. The CDR3 extends over 16 amino acids. CDR1 is MDHEN and CDR2 is SYDVKM in the germline V gene. Trimming removed 3 bases from V and 3 bases from J; junction bases left unmatched: 9. CDR3 sequence (DNA): TGTGCCAGCAGTTTTGGGGGTCCGGGGGGAACAGATACGCAGTATTTT. The encoded protein is CASSFGGPGGTDTQYF.

The chain carries TRBV28 and TRBJ1-5; tentatively, D is TRBD1 (5 bases). V was cut by 2 bases and J by 0 bases, with 11 bases left in between. The CDR3 runs 16 residues. Germline V gene sequence: CDR1 MDHEN, CDR2 SYDVKM. CDR3 nucleotides: TGTGCCAGCAGTTTAGGCCGACAGTATAGCAATCAGCCCCAGCATTTT. This encodes CASSLGRQYSNQPQHF. The complete variable domain, with remaining parts taken from reference TRBV28 and TRBJ1-5, reads DVKVTQSSRYLVKRTGEKVFLECVQDMDHENMFWYRQDPGLGLRLIYFSYDVKMKEKGDIPEGYSVSREKKERFSLILESASTNQTSMYLCASSLGRQYSNQPQHFGDGTRLSIL.

The V call is TRBV5-5, the J call TRBJ2-7; 7 bases map to TRBD2. Germline trimming cut 2 bases from V and 5 bases from J; bases unmatched to any gene: 7. Germline loops: CDR1 SGHKS, CDR2 YYEKEE (reference sequence). There are 14 residues in the CDR3. In DNA form, the CDR3 reads TGTGCCAGCAGCTTATGGGGGGGAGTAAACGAGCAGTACTTC. Translating gives CASSLWGGVNEQYF. Complete variable domain (other parts from reference TRBV5-5 and TRBJ2-7): DAGVTQSPTHLIKTRGQQVTLRCSPISGHKSVSWYQQVLGQGPQFIFQYYEKEERGRGNFPDRFSARQFPNYSSELNVNALLLGDSALYLCASSLWGGVNEQYFGPGTRLTVT.